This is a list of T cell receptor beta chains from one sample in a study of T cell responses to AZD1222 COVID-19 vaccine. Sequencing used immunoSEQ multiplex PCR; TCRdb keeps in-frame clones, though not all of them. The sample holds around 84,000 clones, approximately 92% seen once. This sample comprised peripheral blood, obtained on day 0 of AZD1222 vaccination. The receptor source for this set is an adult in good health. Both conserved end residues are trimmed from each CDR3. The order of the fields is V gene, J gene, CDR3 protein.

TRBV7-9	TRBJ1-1	ASSSWDTEAF
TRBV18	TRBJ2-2	ASSPPIYLGGQGTTGELF
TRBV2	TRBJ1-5	ASSEAHQGVSNQPQH
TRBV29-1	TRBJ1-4	SAGQWNEKLF
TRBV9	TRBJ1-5	ASSVASGNNQPQH
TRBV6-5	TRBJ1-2	ASSYQLRGDYGYT
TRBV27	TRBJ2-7	ASSHGGGRGIYEQY
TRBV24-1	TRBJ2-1	ATSDWLAAYNEQF
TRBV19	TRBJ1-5	ASSIPGRNQPQH
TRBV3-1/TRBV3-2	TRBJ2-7	ASSHGAGTSGSGQY
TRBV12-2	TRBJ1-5	ASRLVSRAKGYQPQH
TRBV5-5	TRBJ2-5	ASSTIGTPEETQY
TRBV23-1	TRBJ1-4	ASKSRDRRASNEKLF
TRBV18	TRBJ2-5	ASTKQHGGQETQY
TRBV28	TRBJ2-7	ASTEAGKYEQY
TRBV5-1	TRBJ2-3	ASSSGRAAGTDTQY
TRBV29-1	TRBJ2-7	SVEDPGLHEQY
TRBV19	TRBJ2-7	ASSPGLAGGRY
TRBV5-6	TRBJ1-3	ASSLAGTDLSSGNTIY
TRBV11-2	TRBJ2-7	ASRERQSSYEQY
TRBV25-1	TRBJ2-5	ASERWETQY
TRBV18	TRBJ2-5	ASSPRLAGESKTQY
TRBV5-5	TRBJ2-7	ASRPGTSGSREQY
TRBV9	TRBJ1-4	ASSMADRAANEKLF
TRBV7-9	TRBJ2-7	ASSPHPLAGGPYEQY
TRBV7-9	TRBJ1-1	ASSPPGQLNTEAF
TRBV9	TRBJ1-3	ASSVDGGGSGNTIY
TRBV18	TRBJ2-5	ASSPYSGLPQETQY
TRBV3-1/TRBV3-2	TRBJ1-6	ASSQGTGTGHYSPLH
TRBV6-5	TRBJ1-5	ASSKGQGVLQPQH
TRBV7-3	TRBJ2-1	ASSWEGLAAYNEQF
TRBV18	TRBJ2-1	ASSPPTSGYNEQF
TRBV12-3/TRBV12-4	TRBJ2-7	ASSRDFYEQY
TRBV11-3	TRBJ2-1	ASSLSRTYNEQF
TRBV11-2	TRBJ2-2	ASSSGWENTGELF
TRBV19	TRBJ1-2	TSKLPDPFYGYT
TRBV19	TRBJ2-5	ASSARGHQYQETQY
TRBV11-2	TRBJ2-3	ASSLEVKDTQY
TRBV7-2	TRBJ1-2	ASSLALRSDGYT
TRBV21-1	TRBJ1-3	ASRLVKGRTVGSGNTIY
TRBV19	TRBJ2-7	ASSQGTGAYEQY
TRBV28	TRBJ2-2	ASLAVNTGELF
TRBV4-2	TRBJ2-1	ASSSGPDYNEQF
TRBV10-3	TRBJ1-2	AISVASSRGYT
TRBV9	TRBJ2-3	ASSSSGRIEGSDTQY
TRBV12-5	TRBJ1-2	ASGLMTGGHYT
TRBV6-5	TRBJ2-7	ASKDGEKSSYEQY
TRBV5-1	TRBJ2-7	ASSSDRSYEQY